This T cell receptor (beta chain) was retrieved from a study of monozygotic twins with inflammatory bowel disease. Germline V gene lookup returns CDR1 SGHTA and CDR2 FQGNSA. The CDR3 spans 16 residues. Study-level points and caveats: Patient-to-patient differences in immunosuppressive treatment may have added variability to the repertoires.

On this clonotype itself: What it recognizes is unknown.

Total RNA amounting to approximately 3,300 ng went into each TCR library. TCRalpha and TCRbeta cDNA underwent two nested PCRs of around 15 and 9 cycles. TCRdb re-analyzed the 5' RACE reads; it lists each CDR3 protein once, without DNA. This sample contains about 440,000 distinct CDR3 sequences. The genes are TRBV7-2 and TRBJ2-1; the TCRdb call, TRBD1, lacks DNA for checking. The sequence was obtained from a human donor with ulcerative colitis or Crohn's disease, or a healthy co-twin of an affected twin (not recorded which). The sequencing sample was made of blood. The CDR3 here is CASSSLAGTVYNEQFF.